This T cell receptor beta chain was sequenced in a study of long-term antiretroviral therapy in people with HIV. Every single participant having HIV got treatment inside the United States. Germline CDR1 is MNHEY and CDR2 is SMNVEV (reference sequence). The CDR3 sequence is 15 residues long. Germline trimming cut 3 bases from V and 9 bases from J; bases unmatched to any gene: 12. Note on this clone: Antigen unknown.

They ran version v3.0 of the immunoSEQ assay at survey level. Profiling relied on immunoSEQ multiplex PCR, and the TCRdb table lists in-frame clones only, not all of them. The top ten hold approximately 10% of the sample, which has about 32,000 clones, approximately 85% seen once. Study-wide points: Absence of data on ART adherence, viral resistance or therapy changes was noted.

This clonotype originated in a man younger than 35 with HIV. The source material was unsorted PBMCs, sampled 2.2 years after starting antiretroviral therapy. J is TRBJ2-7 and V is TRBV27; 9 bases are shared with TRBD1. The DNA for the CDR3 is TGTGCCAGCAGTTTCCGGGACAGGGCTCGCGTTGGGCAGTACTTC. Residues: CASSFRDRARVGQYF.